A single T cell receptor (beta chain) is shown here with its context. Its antigen is unknown. These data are taken from a study of cytomegalovirus exposure and HLA in healthy donors. Study overall: An earlier analysis identified 117 million unique TCR beta sequences in 170 million or so T cells. Study-wide results and caveats: HLA-A and HLA-B allele assignments for most subjects were reportedly predicted accurately using TCR beta sequences. TCR beta V segments were, for the most part, productive about 87% or about 30% of the time in an earlier analysis. One variant, a missense change in DCLRE1C, was linked in a later analysis to TCR beta V- and J-gene trimming.

Between the trimmed V and J ends, which lost 3 bases and 2 bases, there was a span of 11 bases. The CDR3 spans 15 residues. Germline V lookup: CDR1 SGHRS, CDR2 YFSETQ. PCR involved 60 Vbeta and 13 Jbeta primers. Method: immunoSEQ multiplex PCR; TCRdb's copy keeps in-frame clones and lacks some. The sample carries about 150,000 clones, 70% to 85% recorded once. The chain employs TRBV5-1 and TRBJ2-2, with D perhaps matching TRBD1 (6 bases). The receptor's source is a man aged 25 to 40 in good health and CMV-seronegative. Sequencing was done on a sample of PBMCs. The CDR3 sequence is CASSSDSPNTGELFF. CDR3 nucleotide sequence: TGCGCCAGCAGCTCGGACAGCCCCAACACCGGGGAGCTGTTTTTT.